This T cell receptor (beta chain) stems from a study of shared clonotypes between healthy human individuals. General study results and limits: Relative to memory subsets, naive subsets generally showed larger estimated richness. Clonotype sharing among the donors was expected to vary with sequencing depth.

This CDR3 contains 14 residues. The germline V gene encodes CDR1 LNHDA and CDR2 SQIVND (reference sequence). Trimming removed 8 bases from V and 4 bases from J, with 17 bases in between. Across several immunoSEQ plates, the genomic DNA of each subset was split evenly. The method was immunoSEQ multiplex PCR; TCRdb's version includes in-frame clones alone and lacks a portion of them. This table has around 510,000 clones, about 96% appearing once. As concerns this clone: Antigen unknown.

The V and J genes are TRBV19 and TRBJ1-1; TRBD1 might be the D (6 bases). The sample taken for sequencing was naive CD4+ T cells sorted from blood. Subset meaning: CD45RA+ positively selected. The clonotype comes from a woman aged 25-40 years in good health. The CDR3, as DNA: TGTGCCAGTCAATCGTGGGGGGCGCGCACTGAAGCTTTCTTT. Translating gives CASQSWGARTEAFF.